Following are 13 T cell receptor beta chains from one sample sequenced in a study of beta chain features in type 1 diabetes (dated by TCRdb to 2016 to 2019). The library was generated by the immunoSEQ multiplex PCR assay. The entire isolated RNA was reverse transcribed using the High Capacity cDNA Reverse Transcription Kit, and thus expressed TCRB transcripts were sequenced. Drawn from immuneACCESS, this table holds only the in-frame rearrangements with V and J called that TCRdb kept. Clones are partly lost; checked studies trace under half to an unresolved V gene and leave the rest unexplained. For this sample the table gives about 900,000 clones, of which 17% were detected only once. 0.023% of the sample goes to the ten largest clones. The sequencing input was naive CD4+ T cells from blood. What the cell subset or site label conveys for this sample: true naive CD4+ T cells. All receptors derive from a woman younger than 35 in good health.

This chain joins TRBV28 and TRBJ2-7, with D perhaps assigned TRBD1 or TRBD2 (6 bases each). Germline V lookup: CDR1 MDHEN, CDR2 SYDVKM. V was shortened by 6 bases and J by 4 bases, with 19 bases between the two germline ends. The length of the CDR3 is 15 residues. CDR3: CASRLSTGGRYEQYF. The CDR3 bases are TGTGCCAGCAGGTTGTCCACCGGGGGCCGGTACGAGCAGTACTTC.

Only a few counts were recorded for this clone. V is TRBV6-1 and J is TRBJ1-1, with a weak D call TRBD1 (5 bases). From germline, CDR1 is MNHNS and CDR2 SASEGT. This CDR3 is built from 14 residues. Trimming removed 6 bases at V and 10 bases at J, with 21 bases between. The CDR3 bases are TGTGCCAGCAGCCTTACCGGGACCTCTAAAAGAGCTTTCTTT. Translating it yields CASSLTGTSKRAFF.

The rearrangement links TRBV19 to TRBJ2-1; no clear D gene. With 6 bases removed from V and 1 base from J, the gap between germline ends came to 13 bases. There are 15 residues in the CDR3. CDR1 and CDR2 (germline): LNHDA, SQIVND (reference sequence). This CDR3 reads CASRAQAASYNEQFF. CDR3 nucleotide sequence: TGTGCCAGTAGGGCCCAGGCGGCTTCCTACAATGAGCAGTTCTTC.

The rearrangement links TRBV5-4 to TRBJ2-5; the match to TRBD2 covers 7 bases. Losses at the gene ends were 4 bases for V and 4 bases for J; bases not matched to a gene: 13. The CDR3 covers 16 residues. Germline CDR1 SGHNT, CDR2 YYREEE (reference sequence). CDR3 sequence: CASSPSPAGVGETQYF. Here the CDR3 DNA reads TGTGCCAGCAGCCCTTCCCCGGCGGGGGTTGGAGAGACCCAGTACTTC.

In its sample, this clone was seen a few times. The chain couples TRBV28 to TRBJ2-3, with 9 bases lining up with TRBD1. Trimming removed 3 bases from V and 5 bases from J; junction bases left unmatched: 12. CDR1 MDHEN and CDR2 SYDVKM come from the germline V gene. This CDR3 comprises 17 residues. This chain's CDR3 is CASSFLVGTGSVDTQYF. The CDR3 region has the DNA TGTGCCAGCAGTTTCCTCGTGGGGACAGGGTCTGTAGATACGCAGTATTTT.

V and J are TRBV10-3 and TRBJ2-4, with 8 bases matching TRBD1. J gave up 4 bases and V 4 bases, and 3 bases lay outside the gene matches. CDR3 length equals 14 residues. From germline, CDR1 is ENHRY and CDR2 SYGVKD. The CDR3 coding sequence is TGTGCCATCAGTGCCGGGACAGGAAAAAACATTCAGTACTTC. Translating gives CAISAGTGKNIQYF.

This clone was found a few times. V and J are TRBV7-2 and TRBJ2-7; D gene unclear. The V and J ends lost 5 bases and 7 bases respectively, with 9 bases between them. Germline CDR1 SGHTA, CDR2 FQGNSA. This CDR3 has 11 residues. The CDR3 DNA follows: TGTGCCAGCAGCCCCTCTAGGGAGCAGTACTTC. Translated: CASSPSREQYF.

This sequence joins TRBV7-9 and TRBJ2-5; no reliable D call. In germline, CDR1 is SEHNR, CDR2 FQNEAQ (reference sequence). The V and J ends lost 2 bases and 2 bases respectively, with 24 bases between them. This CDR3 contains 19 residues. CDR3 sequence: CASSLLRSAPHAPQETQYF. The CDR3 coding sequence is TGTGCCAGCAGCTTACTGCGGTCCGCTCCCCATGCCCCACAAGAGACCCAGTACTTC.

This sequence joins TRBV2 and TRBJ2-3; no firm D call. The CDR3 covers 12 residues. Germline V gene lookup returns CDR1 SNHLY and CDR2 FYNNEI. Trimming stripped 6 bases from V and 6 bases from J, with 10 bases between. CDR3 region: CASSRMGDTQYF. The DNA of the CDR3 is TGTGCCAGCAGCAGGATGGGGGATACGCAGTATTTT.

The rearrangement joins TRBV2 to TRBJ1-5; D remains ambiguous. CDR1 and CDR2 from the germline V gene are SNHLY and FYNNEI. V was trimmed by 5 bases and J by 5 bases, leaving 10 bases between them. The CDR3 loop spans 13 amino acids. The CDR3, as DNA: TGTGCCAGCAGTTTGGCGGGATATCAGCCCCAGCATTTT. Its translation: CASSLAGYQPQHF.

CDR3 residues: CATSRQRAGVYEQYF. CDR3 DNA sequence: TGTGCCACCAGCAGACAGAGAGCGGGCGTCTACGAGCAGTACTTC. The J gene is TRBJ2-7, the V gene TRBV15; a possible D gene is TRBD2 (6 bases). This CDR3 is built from 15 residues. CDR1 is LNHNV, CDR2 YYDKDF, per germline (reference sequence). V dropped 2 bases and J dropped 3 bases, with 14 bases sitting between them.

V gene TRBV15 combines with J gene TRBJ2-1; 9 bases line up with TRBD1. In germline, CDR1 is LNHNV, CDR2 YYDKDF (reference sequence). The CDR3 runs to 15 residues. V trimming: 4 bases; J trimming: 3 bases; junction bases outside the gene matches: 4. The CDR3 reads CATSKGQGFYNEQFF. In DNA form, the CDR3 reads TGTGCCACCAGCAAAGGACAGGGGTTCTACAATGAGCAGTTCTTC. The full variable domain, with the rest looked up from reference TRBV15 and TRBJ2-1, is DAMVIQNPRYQVTQFGKPVTLSCSQTLNHNVMYWYQQKSSQAPKLLFHYYDKDFNNEADTPDNFQSRRPNTSFCFLDIRSPGLGDTAMYLCATSKGQGFYNEQFFGPGTRLTVL.

The sample holds a few counts of this clone. The V gene is TRBV5-4, the J gene TRBJ2-5; D not certain. Per germline, CDR1 SGHNT and CDR2 YYREEE (reference sequence). The CDR3 is made up of 14 amino acids. The V end was cut by 4 bases, the J end by 0 bases, with 10 bases between. The CDR3 nucleotides read TGTGCCAGCAGCCCCTCTAGGAACCAAGAGACCCAGTACTTC. Translated, it gives CASSPSRNQETQYF. Filled out from reference TRBV5-4 and TRBJ2-5, the complete variable domain reads ETGVTQSPTHLIKTRGQQVTLRCSSQSGHNTVSWYQQALGQGPQFIFQYYREEENGRGNFPPRFSGLQFPNYSSELNVNALELDDSALYLCASSPSRNQETQYFGPGTRLLVL.